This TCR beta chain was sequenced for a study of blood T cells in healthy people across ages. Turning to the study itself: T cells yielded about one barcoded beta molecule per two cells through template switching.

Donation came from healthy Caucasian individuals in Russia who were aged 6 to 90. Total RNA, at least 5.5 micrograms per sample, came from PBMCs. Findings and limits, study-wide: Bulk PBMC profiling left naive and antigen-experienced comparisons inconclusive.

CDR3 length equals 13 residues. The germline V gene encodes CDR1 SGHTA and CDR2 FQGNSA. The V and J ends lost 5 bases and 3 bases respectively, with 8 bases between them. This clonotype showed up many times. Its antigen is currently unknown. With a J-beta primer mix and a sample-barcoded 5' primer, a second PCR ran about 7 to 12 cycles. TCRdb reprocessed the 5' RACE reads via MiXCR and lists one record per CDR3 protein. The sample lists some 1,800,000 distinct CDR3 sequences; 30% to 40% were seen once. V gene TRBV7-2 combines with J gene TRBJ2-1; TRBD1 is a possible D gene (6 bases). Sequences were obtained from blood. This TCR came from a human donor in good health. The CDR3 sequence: CASSPQGYNEQFF. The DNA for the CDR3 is TGTGCCAGCAGCCCACAGGGCTACAATGAGCAGTTCTTC.